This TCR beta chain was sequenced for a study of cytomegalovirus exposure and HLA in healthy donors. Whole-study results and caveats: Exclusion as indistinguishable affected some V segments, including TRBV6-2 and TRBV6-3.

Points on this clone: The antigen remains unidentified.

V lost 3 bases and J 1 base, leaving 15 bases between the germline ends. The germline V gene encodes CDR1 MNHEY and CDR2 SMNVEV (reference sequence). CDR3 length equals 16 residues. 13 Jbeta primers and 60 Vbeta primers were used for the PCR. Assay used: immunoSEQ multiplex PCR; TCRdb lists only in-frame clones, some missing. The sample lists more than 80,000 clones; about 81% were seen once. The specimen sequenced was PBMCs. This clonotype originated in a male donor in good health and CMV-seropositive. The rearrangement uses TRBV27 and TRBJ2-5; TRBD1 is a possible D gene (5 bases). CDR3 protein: CASSLNRGTFQETQYF. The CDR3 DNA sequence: TGTGCCAGCAGTTTGAATAGGGGTACCTTCCAAGAGACCCAGTACTTC.